This T cell receptor (beta chain) was captured in a study of early T cells in non-severe SARS-CoV-2 infection. On the study more broadly: Unsorted whole-blood RNA was sequenced in bulk, leaving chains unpaired.

This clonotype has a handful of counts. Its antigen is not known. Individual cDNA molecules received unique molecular identifiers. Using its own MiXCR run on the 5' RACE reads, TCRdb lists one record per CDR3 protein. The data show some 77,000 distinct CDR3 sequences, 12% seen once. This CDR3 has 21 residues. V was cut by 0 bases and J by 2 bases, with 27 bases left in between. Findings and limits, study-wide: The matching step, a VDJdb search, favored anti-spike CD8 responses and missed private and CD4 specificities.

The origin of this receptor is an adult who was a healthcare worker with PCR-confirmed SARS-CoV-2 infection or an uninfected control (not recorded which). The donor label of this sample is uncertain. This material consisted of whole blood, taken at baseline. The V and J genes are TRBV23-1 and TRBJ2-3, with D possibly being TRBD1 (6 bases). TRBV23-1 is an ORF; its function is uncertain. The CDR3 region is CASSQSYRARGESLITDTQYF. Here the CDR3 DNA reads TGCGCCAGCAGTCAATCCTACAGGGCAAGGGGAGAATCTCTAATCACAGATACGCAGTATTTT.